One and the same sample provided the 26 T cell receptor beta chains below, sequenced in a study of T-cell memory formation after mild COVID-19. TCRdb itself ran the 5' RACE reads through MiXCR, one entry per CDR3 protein. The profile shows a few hundred thousand distinct CDR3 sequences, around 20% of them singletons. Sequencing was performed on PBMCs or a T cell subset sorted from them (not recorded which). All receptors come from a man between 18 and 29 years old who had mild COVID-19 (a few samples of this study predate the infection). Cell type and time point are not known.

The rearrangement links TRBV7-6 to TRBJ2-5, with 9 bases lining up with TRBD2. Germline V lookup: CDR1 SGHVS, CDR2 FNYEAQ. This CDR3 comprises 14 residues. Trimming removed 4 bases from V and 4 bases from J; junction bases left unmatched: 4. The CDR3 nucleotides read TGTGCCAGCAGCTGGCGGGGGGGAGGAGAGACCCAGTACTTC. Its protein product is CASSWRGGGETQYF.

The V gene is TRBV12-3 or TRBV12-4, the J gene TRBJ2-3; no clear D gene. V was trimmed by 3 bases and J by 5 bases, leaving 12 bases between them. The CDR3 consists of 14 residues. CDR3 DNA sequence: TGTGCCAGCAGTTTCAGCACCCGAGAAGATACGCAGTATTTT. Its protein is CASSFSTREDTQYF.

This clonotype was picked up a small number of times. V and J are TRBV18 and TRBJ2-4; TRBD2 aligns across 7 bases. CDR1 is KGHSH and CDR2 is LQKENI in the germline V gene. Losses at the gene ends were 4 bases for V and 5 bases for J; bases not matched to a gene: 5. The CDR3 length is 14 residues. DNA for the CDR3: TGTGCCAGCTCACTTTCTAGCGGAGAAAACATTCAGTACTTC. Translation: CASSLSSGENIQYF.

The chain employs TRBV9 and TRBJ2-4; either TRBD1 or TRBD2 may fit D (6 bases each). The CDR3 extends over 16 amino acids. From germline, CDR1 is SGDLS and CDR2 YYNGEE. Trimming left V 0 bases short and J 0 bases short, with 10 bases between. The CDR3 DNA reads as TGTGCCAGCAGCGTAGGAGGGGGGATAGCCAAAAACATTCAGTACTTC. It is translated as CASSVGGGIAKNIQYF.

This clonotype was counted between two and nine times. The chain combines TRBV2 with TRBJ1-1, with 8 bases matching TRBD1. V shed 5 bases, J shed 4 bases, and the junction held 3 bases outside the gene matches. The CDR3 is 13 amino acids. Per the germline V gene, CDR1 is SNHLY and CDR2 is FYNNEI. CDR3 amino acids: CASSFGQGTEAFF. In nucleotides, the CDR3 is TGTGCCAGCAGTTTCGGACAGGGCACTGAAGCTTTCTTT.

J is TRBJ1-1 and V is TRBV6-5; D is possibly TRBD1 (6 bases). Germline assignment: CDR1 MNHEY and CDR2 SVGAGI. Trimming shortened V by 5 bases and J by 6 bases, and 10 bases separated the two germline ends. The CDR3 extends over 12 amino acids. The CDR3 DNA is TGTGCCAGCAGTAACAGGGTCGCTGAAGCTTTCTTT. This encodes CASSNRVAEAFF.

There are a few counts of this clonotype. The gene calls are TRBV5-1 and TRBJ2-1; 8 nucleotides agree with TRBD2. CDR3 length: 14 residues. The ends lost 4 bases at V and 8 bases at J; junction bases unmatched: 8. Germline CDR1 is SGHRS and CDR2 is YFSETQ. CDR3 coding DNA: TGCGCCAGCAGCCCTGCGGGGGGACGTGATGAGCAGTTCTTC. Translation gives CASSPAGGRDEQFF.

This clonotype was seen a handful of times. The CDR3 loop reads CATSDWGNTEAFF. The CDR3, as DNA: TGTGCCACCAGTGATTGGGGAAACACTGAAGCTTTCTTT. The rearrangement uses TRBV24-1 and TRBJ1-1; D gene ambiguous. With 2 bases removed from V and 2 bases from J, the gap between germline ends came to 5 bases. Per the germline V gene, CDR1 is KGHDR and CDR2 is SFDVKD. The CDR3 runs 13 residues.

This clonotype was seen a few times. The chain has TRBV18 and TRBJ1-3; possibly TRBD1 for D (5 bases). Looked up from germline, CDR1 is KGHSH and CDR2 is LQKENI. The CDR3 consists of 17 residues. The V gene lost 0 bases and the J gene lost 1 base, with 13 bases spanning the gap. DNA for the CDR3: TGTGCCAGCTCACCACCGAAGCACGGGGCATCTGGAAACACCATATATTTT. This translates into CASSPPKHGASGNTIYF.

The chain employs TRBV7-9 and TRBJ2-5; 9 bases map to TRBD1. Looked up from germline, CDR1 is SEHNR and CDR2 is FQNEAQ (reference sequence). This CDR3 has 17 residues. J gave up 5 bases and V 5 bases, and 15 bases lay outside the gene matches. This CDR3 reads CASSREAYRGRRETQYF. Written as DNA, the CDR3 is TGTGCCAGCAGCCGAGAGGCCTACAGGGGGCGTAGGGAGACCCAGTACTTC.

This clonotype was recorded a few times. CDR3 sequence: CASSLRWGQETQYF. CDR3 bases: TGCGCCAGCAGCTTACGCTGGGGCCAAGAGACCCAGTACTTC. V is TRBV5-1 and J is TRBJ2-5; the D is unclear. This CDR3 has 14 residues. V was shortened by 2 bases and J by 1 base, with 9 bases between the two germline ends. Looked up from germline, CDR1 is SGHRS and CDR2 is YFSETQ.

The chain recombines TRBV7-9 with TRBJ1-5, with D uncertain. CDR1 SEHNR and CDR2 FQNEAQ come from the germline V gene (reference sequence). V lost 5 bases, J lost 0 bases, and 11 bases lay in between. The CDR3 length is 15 residues. CDR3 in amino acids: CASSRAEASNQPQHF. The CDR3 coding sequence is TGTGCCAGCAGCCGTGCGGAGGCTAGCAATCAGCCCCAGCATTTT. The full variable domain, rest sourced from reference TRBV7-9 and TRBJ1-5, is DTGVSQNPRHKITKRGQNVTFRCDPISEHNRLYWYRQTLGQGPEFLTYFQNEAQLEKSRLLSDRFSAERPKGSFSTLEIQRTEQGDSAMYLCASSRAEASNQPQHFGDGTRLSIL.

J is TRBJ2-3 and V is TRBV28, with 7 bases fitting TRBD1. J was trimmed by 1 base and V by 5 bases; bases with no gene match: 9. Germline V CDR1 and CDR2: MDHEN, SYDVKM. The CDR3 length is 16 residues. The CDR3 reads CASSTLTGPGTDTQYF. The CDR3 DNA reads TGTGCCAGCAGTACACTGACAGGGCCCGGCACAGATACGCAGTATTTT.

V and J are TRBV7-9 and TRBJ2-3, with TRBD1 identical over 7 bases. V dropped 4 bases and J dropped 5; count of bases not matched to a gene: 3. The CDR3 extends over 13 amino acids. Looked up from germline, CDR1 is SEHNR and CDR2 is FQNEAQ (reference sequence). The CDR3 loop reads CASSSDREDTQYF. The CDR3 nucleotides are TGTGCCAGCAGCTCAGACAGGGAAGATACGCAGTATTTT.

V usage is TRBV7-2 and J usage is TRBJ2-3; D may be TRBD1 (5 bases). The CDR3 has 13 residues. Germline V gene lookup returns CDR1 SGHTA and CDR2 FQGNSA. The V gene lost 3 bases and the J gene lost 7 bases, with 11 bases spanning the gap. As DNA, the CDR3 is TGTGCCAGCAGCTTGGCAGGGCCAAATACGCAGTATTTT. It translates to CASSLAGPNTQYF.

The J gene is TRBJ2-3, the V gene TRBV4-1; D is possibly TRBD1 (5 bases). This CDR3 is built from 14 residues. Trimming took off 0 bases at V and 4 bases at J, with 8 bases between the two ends. Germline V lookup: CDR1 MGHRA, CDR2 YSYEKL. For the CDR3, the DNA is TGCGCCAGCAGCCAAGAAGGGGCGCCAGATACGCAGTATTTT. Translated: CASSQEGAPDTQYF.

In this sample, this clonotype turned up once. This chain links TRBV7-9 with TRBJ2-3, with 14 bases identical to TRBD2. Germline V gives CDR1 SEHNR, CDR2 FQNEAQ (reference sequence). The CDR3 spans 17 residues. V lost 5 bases, J lost 4 bases, and 8 bases stayed unmatched. The CDR3 bases are TGTGCCAGCAGCCCAGGACTAGCGGGAGGATCCGCAGATACGCAGTATTTT. Translation gives CASSPGLAGGSADTQYF.

The chain employs TRBV29-1 and TRBJ2-7; maybe TRBD1 (7 bases). Deletions cut 4 bases from V and 3 bases from J, with 16 bases between. Per the germline V gene, CDR1 is SQVTM and CDR2 is ANQGSEA. This CDR3 has 14 residues. This CDR3 is CSVAPGGTDYEQYF. The DNA for the CDR3 is TGCAGCGTTGCTCCAGGCGGGACAGACTACGAGCAGTACTTC.

J is TRBJ1-2 and V is TRBV7-2; possibly TRBD1 for D (5 bases). The CDR3 has 16 residues. CDR1 SGHTA and CDR2 FQGNSA come from the germline V gene. V was trimmed by 5 bases and J by 4 bases, leaving 20 bases between them. CDR3 loop: CASSPSATLGGYGYTF. In DNA form, the CDR3 reads TGTGCCAGCAGCCCCAGTGCCACCCTCGGGGGCTATGGCTACACCTTC.

This clonotype was detected only once. This chain uses TRBV6-5 with TRBJ1-1, with D perhaps TRBD1 (5 bases). The V and J ends lost 5 bases and 0 bases respectively, with 13 bases between them. The CDR3 length is 15 residues. Germline loops: CDR1 MNHEY, CDR2 SVGAGI. As DNA, the CDR3 is TGTGCCAGCAGTCCGTCCGCGGGGGTGAACACTGAAGCTTTCTTT. It translates to CASSPSAGVNTEAFF.

This clonotype was observed a handful of times. V and J are TRBV20-1 and TRBJ2-2; no firm D call. The length of the CDR3 is 14 residues. CDR1 is DFQATT and CDR2 is SNEGSKA in the germline V gene (reference sequence). Trimming left V 1 base short and J 0 bases short, with 6 bases between. This CDR3 reads CSARAAANTGELFF. The CDR3 DNA reads TGCAGTGCTAGAGCCGCGGCGAACACCGGGGAGCTGTTTTTT.

About this clonotype itself: The junction does not match germline at one end; this may be a read error. The chain carries TRBV9 and TRBJ1-1; D gene uncertain. The germline CDR1 and CDR2 sequences are SGDLS and YYNGEE. The CDR3 is made up of 15 amino acids. The CDR3: CASSVGGLMNSEAFF. Here the CDR3 DNA reads TGTGCCAGCAGCGTAGGGGGATTAATGAACAGTGAAGCTTTCTTT.

This clonotype appeared many times. The CDR3 sequence: CAAGRPGESTLHF. CDR3 bases: TGTGCCGCCGGACGACCTGGGGAATCAACCCTCCACTTT. V usage is TRBV6-6 and J usage is TRBJ1-6; no clear D. The V end lost 11 bases, the J end lost 14 bases, and 22 bases lay between the germline ends. The CDR3 runs 13 residues. Looked up from germline, CDR1 is MNHNY and CDR2 is SVGAGI (reference sequence).

This clonotype was detected only a few times. This chain uses TRBV6-5 with TRBJ1-5, with D possibly matching TRBD1 (6 bases). CDR1 MNHEY and CDR2 SVGAGI come from the germline V gene. Trimming pared 8 bases from V and 6 bases from J, leaving 17 bases between. CDR3 length: 14 residues. For the CDR3, the DNA is TGTGCCAGCTCCGGGGGGGGGGCAAGTCAGCCCCAGCATTTT. Its translation is CASSGGGASQPQHF.

The chain carries TRBV15 and TRBJ2-5, with unresolved D. CDR1 LNHNV and CDR2 YYDKDF come from the germline V gene (reference sequence). V was cut by 0 bases and J by 5 bases, with 7 bases left in between. CDR3 length equals 13 residues. CDR3 sequence: CATSRDSWETQYF. CDR3 coding DNA: TGTGCCACCAGCAGAGATTCTTGGGAGACCCAGTACTTC. The full variable domain, its missing parts supplied by reference TRBV15 and TRBJ2-5, is DAMVIQNPRYQVTQFGKPVTLSCSQTLNHNVMYWYQQKSSQAPKLLFHYYDKDFNNEADTPDNFQSRRPNTSFCFLDIRSPGLGDTAMYLCATSRDSWETQYFGPGTRLLVL.

The rearrangement joins TRBV18 to TRBJ1-4, with D perhaps TRBD1 (5 bases). This CDR3 has 12 amino acids. Per the germline V gene, CDR1 is KGHSH and CDR2 is LQKENI. Trimming shortened V by 6 bases and J by 8 bases, and 10 bases separated the two germline ends. The CDR3 sequence: CASSTAAEKLFF. CDR3 in DNA: TGTGCCAGCTCGACAGCCGCGGAAAAACTGTTTTTT.